At least ten counts were recorded for the clone carrying this T cell receptor (beta chain). Its matching antigen is unknown. Unique molecular identifiers featured in each of the TCR beta cDNA libraries. TCRdb re-derived calls from the PCR reads in MiXCR, one entry per CDR3 protein. The sample yields 150,000 to 200,000 distinct CDR3 sequences, around 28% seen once. This sample was included in a study of post-analysis software for immune sequencing data. General study findings and limits: Among multiple sclerosis patients, normalized Chao1 diversity was significantly below that of controls. In patients, TRBV5-6, TRBV5-1 and TRBV20-1 belonged to five or six TRBV segments found more frequently than in controls.

This CDR3 region has 12 residues. Per germline, CDR1 MNHNY and CDR2 SVGAGI (reference sequence). The V end lost 7 bases, the J end lost 7 bases, and 10 bases lay between the germline ends. The chain combines TRBV6-6 with TRBJ1-4; D gene unclear. The receptor's source is a girl aged 5-17 years with multiple sclerosis. The sequencing sample was made of blood. CDR3 nucleotides: TGTGCCAGCACCATAGGTGGTGAAAAACTGTTTTTT. This sequence encodes CASTIGGEKLFF.